This TCR beta chain was profiled in a study of blood T cell repertoires in COVID-19. For the study at large: From the United States, Italy and Spain came samples of acute and convalescent COVID-19. PBMCs, B-cell-depleted T cells, or T cells were the source of the cDNA or gDNA that made up the material.

Original processing notes: How many nucleated cells were present was estimated from reference gene primer amplification. Only in-frame clones appear in the TCRdb table, and some are missing; sequencing was by immunoSEQ multiplex PCR. D and trimming were read from the DNA, whereas the V and J calls and clone size are those reported in that table. This table holds 100,000 to 150,000 clones, over 80% found once. CDR3 length equals 15 residues. Per the germline V gene, CDR1 is SGHTA and CDR2 is FQGNSA. V lost 2 bases and J 8 bases, leaving 13 bases between the germline ends. V gene TRBV7-2 combines with J gene TRBJ1-6, with a tentative D call TRBD1 (5 bases). This receptor was obtained from a middle-aged man with active COVID-19. Sequencing was performed on peripheral blood. The CDR3: CASSLSQGKDSPLHF. CDR3 bases: TGTGCCAGCAGCTTATCGCAGGGAAAGGATTCACCCCTCCACTTT.